Below, 20 T cell receptor beta chains from the same sample are listed, as sequenced in a study of T cell responses to AZD1222 COVID-19 vaccine. Generated by immunoSEQ multiplex PCR, the TCRdb table keeps only in-frame clones and is missing some. The sample lists fewer than 120,000 clones; 65% to 85% were seen once. Sample: peripheral blood, taken on day 0 of AZD1222 vaccination. Source of these receptors: an adult in good health.

The chain links TRBV5-1 to TRBJ1-1; D remains unclear. V was clipped by 0 bases and J by 5 bases, with 8 bases between them. The germline CDR1 and CDR2 sequences are SGHRS and YFSETQ. CDR3 length: 13 residues. The CDR3 protein is CASSLEGRTEAFF. As DNA, the CDR3 is TGCGCCAGCAGCTTGGAAGGGAGAACTGAAGCTTTCTTT.

This clone was counted between two and nine times. V gene TRBV9 combines with J gene TRBJ1-1, with a tentative D call TRBD1 (6 bases). Germline loops: CDR1 SGDLS, CDR2 YYNGEE. The CDR3 sequence is 13 residues long. Trimming shortened V by 3 bases and J by 11 bases, and 17 bases separated the two germline ends. The CDR3 DNA reads TGTGCCAGCAGCGCTACTCTTCGGGGGCAGGCTTTCTTT. Its translation is CASSATLRGQAFF.

V usage is TRBV30 and J usage is TRBJ1-1, with D tentatively TRBD1 (6 bases). Germline V gives CDR1 GTSNPN, CDR2 SVGIG (reference sequence). This CDR3 is built from 15 residues. Trimming took off 2 bases at V and 0 bases at J, with 13 bases between the two ends. The CDR3 is CAWSSDRLMNTEAFF. DNA of the CDR3: TGTGCCTGGAGTTCTGACAGGCTCATGAACACTGAAGCTTTCTTT.

This clone was recorded a few times. The V and J genes are TRBV5-4 and TRBJ1-3; no firm D call. In germline, CDR1 is SGHNT, CDR2 YYREEE (reference sequence). This CDR3 region has 13 residues. The V end lost 6 bases, the J end lost 1 base, and 8 bases lay between the germline ends. CDR3 sequence (DNA): TGTGCCAGCAACCAGGATTCTGGAAACACCATATATTTT. As protein: CASNQDSGNTIYF.

This clone was seen just once. This sequence joins TRBV9 and TRBJ2-1; the D is unclear. The CDR3 length is 15 residues. The germline V gene has CDR1 SGDLS and CDR2 YYNGEE. V was cut by 3 bases and J by 3 bases, with 13 bases left in between. The CDR3 sequence is CASSGDIRVYNEQFF. CDR3 nucleotide sequence: TGTGCCAGCAGCGGTGACATAAGGGTCTACAATGAGCAGTTCTTC.

The CDR3 DNA is TGTGCCAGCAGTTCCCTGACACCGAACACTGAAGCTTTCTTT. Its protein product is CASSSLTPNTEAFF. The chain links TRBV6-2 or TRBV6-3 to TRBJ1-1, with unresolved D. The CDR3 loop spans 14 amino acids. V was shortened by 4 bases and J by 1 base, with 10 bases between the two germline ends. Per germline, CDR1 MNHEY and CDR2 SVGEGT.

The rearrangement joins TRBV4-3 to TRBJ2-1, with TRBD2 matching 7 bases. This CDR3 is 16 amino acids long. Germline trimming cut 0 bases from V and 2 bases from J; bases unmatched to any gene: 4. Germline CDR1 is LGHNA and CDR2 is YSLEER. CDR3: CASSQDQRGAYNEQFF. CDR3 DNA: TGCGCCAGCAGCCAAGATCAACGGGGGGCCTACAATGAGCAGTTCTTC.

The gene calls are TRBV6-5 and TRBJ2-5, with TRBD2 matching over 12 bases. The J segment lost 4 bases and the V segment lost 5 bases, leaving 5 bases of the junction unmatched. The germline CDR1 and CDR2 sequences are MNHEY and SVGAGI. This CDR3 is built from 15 residues. CDR3 amino acids: CASSRTSGKGETQYF. In nucleotides, the CDR3 is TGTGCCAGCAGTCGGACTAGCGGGAAGGGAGAGACCCAGTACTTC.

V gene TRBV11-2 combines with J gene TRBJ2-6; D gene unclear. Trimming took 4 bases from V and 2 from J, leaving 12 bases between them. This CDR3 has 16 residues. Germline loops: CDR1 SGHAT, CDR2 FQNNGV. The CDR3 region is CASSWRQGPGANVLTF. CDR3 in DNA: TGTGCCAGCAGCTGGCGACAAGGACCTGGGGCCAACGTCCTGACTTTC.

The V and J genes are TRBV28 and TRBJ2-7, with no clear D. V gave up 9 bases and J gave up 0 bases, with 9 bases separating them. CDR1 MDHEN and CDR2 SYDVKM come from the germline V gene. This CDR3 is 12 amino acids long. The CDR3 reads CASLGYSYEQYF. CDR3 nucleotide sequence: TGTGCCAGTCTGGGTTACTCCTACGAGCAGTACTTC.

The chain joins TRBV5-1 to TRBJ1-2; TRBD1 is a possible D gene (5 bases). The length of the CDR3 is 15 residues. Trimming removed 1 base from V and 2 bases from J, with 12 bases in between. Germline CDR1 and CDR2: SGHRS and YFSETQ. DNA for the CDR3: TGCGCCAGCAGCTTGAGTCGGGGGGGAAACTATGGCTACACCTTC. Amino acids: CASSLSRGGNYGYTF.

This clone was detected only a few times. The CDR3 coding sequence is TGTGCCAGCAGCCAAGGACCGGTCCGCTACACCTTC. Amino acids: CASSQGPVRYTF. This rearrangement joins TRBV6-2 or TRBV6-3 to TRBJ1-2; no firm D call. Trimming took off 6 bases at V and 9 bases at J, with 14 bases between the two ends. Germline V gene sequence: CDR1 MNHEY, CDR2 SVGEGT. The CDR3 sequence is 12 residues long.

This chain joins TRBV11-2 and TRBJ1-3; D is unclear. Trimming shortened V by 5 bases and J by 2 bases, and 10 bases separated the two germline ends. The CDR3 runs 14 residues. Germline assignment: CDR1 SGHAT and CDR2 FQNNGV. The CDR3: CASSPTLAGNTIYF. The DNA for the CDR3 is TGTGCCAGCAGCCCCACGTTGGCTGGAAACACCATATATTTT.

The genes are TRBV24-1 and TRBJ1-4; 10 nucleotides agree with TRBD1. CDR3 size: 16 residues. Germline CDR1 KGHDR, CDR2 SFDVKD. V shed 4 bases, J shed 3 bases, and the junction held 4 bases outside the gene matches. CDR3 sequence: CATSDRGQGSNEKLFF. The CDR3, as DNA: TGTGCCACCAGTGACCGGGGACAGGGGTCTAATGAAAAACTGTTTTTT.

J is TRBJ1-6 and V is TRBV12-3 or TRBV12-4, with D unclear. Trimming removed 5 bases from V and 7 bases from J, with 9 bases in between. The CDR3 is made up of 13 amino acids. The CDR3 region is CASSPNRNSPLHF. In DNA form, the CDR3 reads TGTGCCAGCAGTCCTAACAGAAATTCACCCCTCCACTTT.

The V and J genes are TRBV18 and TRBJ2-2; D uncertain. The CDR3 loop spans 15 amino acids. Germline assignment: CDR1 KGHSH and CDR2 LQKENI. With 1 base removed from V and 1 base from J, the gap between germline ends came to 7 bases. In nucleotides, the CDR3 is TGTGCCAGCTCACCACGATTGAGGAACACCGGGGAGCTGTTTTTT. The encoded protein is CASSPRLRNTGELFF.

This clone came up once. V usage is TRBV6-2 or TRBV6-3 and J usage is TRBJ2-7; 7 bases agree with TRBD2. The germline gives CDR1 MNHEY, CDR2 SVGEGT. Unmatched junction bases numbered 8, after V lost 4 bases and J lost 2 bases. The CDR3 has 15 amino acids. The CDR3 coding sequence is TGTGCCAGCAGTTTCCGAGCGGGGCGGGCCTACGAGCAGTACTTC. This sequence encodes CASSFRAGRAYEQYF.

The chain has TRBV19 and TRBJ1-2; D may be TRBD1 (6 bases). CDR1 and CDR2 from the germline V gene are LNHDA and SQIVND (reference sequence). The CDR3 is made up of 15 amino acids. Between the trimmed V and J ends, which lost 3 bases and 0 bases, there was a span of 11 bases. The CDR3 sequence is CASSMRQGTNYGYTF. CDR3 nucleotides: TGTGCCAGTAGTATGCGTCAGGGGACTAACTATGGCTACACCTTC.

The J gene is TRBJ1-4, the V gene TRBV11-2; D is possibly TRBD1 (6 bases). The germline gives CDR1 SGHAT, CDR2 FQNNGV. This CDR3 region has 15 residues. V lost 1 base, J lost 7 bases, and 13 bases lay in between. The chain's CDR3 is CASSLVAGQSEKLFF. The CDR3 nucleotides read TGTGCCAGCAGCTTAGTTGCAGGACAGTCTGAAAAACTGTTTTTT.

V usage is TRBV19 and J usage is TRBJ2-4; TRBD2 agrees at 13 bases. Germline V gene data show CDR1 as LNHDA and CDR2 as SQIVND (reference sequence). This CDR3 has 16 residues. Trimming took 5 bases from V and 5 from J; bases not matched to a gene: 6. CDR3: CASSPWTSGGQNIQYF. In DNA form, the CDR3 reads TGTGCCAGTAGTCCCTGGACTAGCGGGGGCCAAAACATTCAGTACTTC. The entire variable domain, with the rest obtained from reference TRBV19 and TRBJ2-4, is as follows: DGGITQSPKYLFRKEGQNVTLSCEQNLNHDAMYWYRQDPGQGLRLIYYSQIVNDFQKGDIAEGYSVSREKKESFPLTVTSAQKNPTAFYLCASSPWTSGGQNIQYFGAGTRLSVL.